A single sample gave rise to the 19 T cell receptor beta chains below, sequenced in a study of blood T cell repertoires in COVID-19. Some clones are missing from TCRdb's copy, which holds only in-frame ones; the method was immunoSEQ multiplex PCR. The sample has 65,000 or so clones, over 80% seen once. Material: peripheral blood. The receptor set was obtained from a man aged 30-40 years with COVID-19, enrolled during active disease.

The J gene is TRBJ2-1, the V gene TRBV19, with TRBD2 identical over 7 bases. The CDR3 is made up of 14 amino acids. Trimming cost V 1 base and J 4 bases; bases outside gene matches: 1. Germline V gene lookup returns CDR1 LNHDA and CDR2 SQIVND (reference sequence). CDR3 protein: CASSIGEGYNEQFF. Written as DNA, the CDR3 is TGTGCCAGTAGTATAGGGGAGGGGTACAATGAGCAGTTCTTC.

The rearrangement links TRBV7-2 to TRBJ1-4, with 11 bases lining up with TRBD1. The CDR3 contains 15 residues. Trimming cost V 4 bases and J 9 bases; bases outside gene matches: 7. CDR1 and CDR2 from the germline V gene are SGHTA and FQGNSA. CDR3: CASSSRTGGTQKLFF. The CDR3 DNA reads as TGTGCCAGCAGCTCCCGGACAGGGGGCACGCAAAAACTGTTTTTT.

The gene calls are TRBV6-5 and TRBJ2-7, with 12 bases lining up with TRBD2. CDR1 MNHEY and CDR2 SVGAGI come from the germline V gene. This CDR3 is built from 14 residues. After removal of 5 bases from V and 2 bases from J, the junction contained 1 base not matched to a gene. The CDR3 DNA reads as TGTGCCAGCAGTCTAGCGGGAGGGCCCTACGAGCAGTACTTC. Encoded protein: CASSLAGGPYEQYF.

The rearrangement joins TRBV3-1 (or the pseudogene TRBV3-2) to TRBJ2-5; D unresolved. The CDR3 is 13 amino acids. V lost 4 bases, J lost 7 bases, and 13 bases lay in between. Germline values: CDR1 LGHDT, CDR2 YNNKEL (reference sequence). CDR3 region: CASSPVRATTQYF. The CDR3, as DNA: TGTGCCAGCAGCCCAGTGCGAGCGACGACCCAGTACTTC.

This chain connects TRBV19 to TRBJ1-2, with D perhaps matching TRBD1 (5 bases). V was pared by 3 bases and J by 6 bases, with 20 bases between. Germline loops: CDR1 LNHDA, CDR2 SQIVND (reference sequence). The CDR3 totals 16 residues. The CDR3 DNA follows: TGTGCCAGTAGTATTACGGGCCCGGAAGGGGTGCATGGCTACACCTTC. Translated: CASSITGPEGVHGYTF.

The chain is built from TRBV2 and TRBJ2-1, with TRBD2 identical over 11 bases. The CDR3 consists of 13 residues. V shed 6 bases and J 7 bases; nucleotides not matched to a gene: 2. Germline V gene lookup returns CDR1 SNHLY and CDR2 FYNNEI. This chain's CDR3 is CASRLAGGNEQFF. The CDR3 bases are TGTGCCAGCAGGTTAGCGGGAGGGAATGAGCAGTTCTTC.

The V call is TRBV6-5, the J call TRBJ2-7; 10 bases fit TRBD1. V gave up 0 bases and J gave up 2 bases; unmatched junction bases: 1. The CDR3 is 15 amino acids. CDR1 is MNHEY and CDR2 is SVGAGI in the germline V gene. In nucleotides, the CDR3 is TGTGCCAGCAGTTACTCGGGACAGGGGACCTACGAGCAGTACTTC. Residues: CASSYSGQGTYEQYF.

The chain couples TRBV7-9 to TRBJ2-4; D unclear. Trimming took 4 bases from V and 0 from J, leaving 7 bases between them. CDR3 size: 14 residues. Per germline, CDR1 SEHNR and CDR2 FQNEAQ (reference sequence). This chain's CDR3 is CASSSPLAKNIQYF. The CDR3 region has the DNA TGTGCCAGCAGCTCCCCTTTAGCCAAAAACATTCAGTACTTC.

The chain combines TRBV4-1 with TRBJ1-1; a weak D match, TRBD1 (6 bases). Germline V lookup: CDR1 MGHRA, CDR2 YSYEKL. The CDR3 has 13 amino acids. Trimming left V 4 bases short and J 6 bases short, with 12 bases between. The CDR3 nucleotides are TGCGCCAGCAGCCTCTTAGGGGGGGCTGAAGCTTTCTTT. Translation: CASSLLGGAEAFF.

The chain links TRBV3-1 (or the pseudogene TRBV3-2) to TRBJ1-1, with 7 bases lining up with TRBD1. This CDR3 has 15 amino acids. CDR1 and CDR2 (germline): LGHDT, YNNKEL (reference sequence). The junction had 5 bases not matched to a gene; V was cut back by 3 bases and J by 1 base. For the CDR3, the DNA is TGTGCCAGCAGCCAGCACAGGGGAGGGAACACTGAAGCTTTCTTT. As protein: CASSQHRGGNTEAFF.

This clone was seen just once. This sample includes further DNA sequences coding for the same CDR3. V and J are TRBV12-3 or TRBV12-4 and TRBJ1-2; 7 positions match TRBD1. CDR3 length equals 13 residues. V shed 6 bases and J 4 bases; nucleotides not matched to a gene: 5. The CDR3 loop reads CASSPDRVYGYTF. Here the CDR3 DNA reads TGTGCCAGCAGCCCCGACAGGGTCTATGGCTACACCTTC.

This clone was observed a few times. The chain is built from TRBV5-5 and TRBJ1-2; D uncertain. CDR1 and CDR2 from the germline V gene are SGHKS and YYEKEE (reference sequence). V shed 0 bases and J shed 3 bases, with 15 bases lying between them. The CDR3 runs 16 residues. This CDR3 is CASSLGPHVTDYGYTF. DNA for the CDR3: TGTGCCAGCAGCTTGGGGCCTCACGTAACCGACTATGGCTACACCTTC.

The rearrangement uses TRBV10-3 and TRBJ1-5; D is ambiguous. CDR3 length equals 13 residues. Germline V lookup: CDR1 ENHRY, CDR2 SYGVKD. Trimming left V 2 bases short and J 4 bases short, with 6 bases between. CDR3 bases: TGTGCCATCAGTGAGAGCACGAATCAGCCCCAGCATTTT. This sequence encodes CAISESTNQPQHF.

This clone turned up a few times. Other DNA sequences within the sample encode an identical CDR3. The chain uses TRBV18 and TRBJ2-7; 11 bases agree with TRBD2. The V segment lost 3 bases and the J segment 0 bases; nucleotides outside the gene matches: 1. CDR3 length equals 15 residues. Germline lookup yields CDR1 KGHSH and CDR2 LQKENI. The CDR3 sequence is CASSPTSGSSYEQYF. The CDR3 DNA follows: TGTGCCAGCTCACCTACTAGCGGGAGCTCCTACGAGCAGTACTTC.

The sample holds one count of this clone. The chain combines TRBV6-2 or TRBV6-3 with TRBJ2-7; TRBD2 is a possible D gene (5 bases). V was trimmed by 3 bases and J by 4 bases, leaving 16 bases between them. The germline CDR1 and CDR2 sequences are MNHEY and SVGEGT. This CDR3 is 15 amino acids long. CDR3 loop: CASSYSVDTIYEQYF. Written as DNA, the CDR3 is TGTGCCAGCAGTTATAGCGTTGATACAATATACGAGCAGTACTTC.

Remarks on this clone: This may arise from a read error, as a much more abundant clone is one base away. The chain employs TRBV6-4 and TRBJ2-2, with 7 bases matching TRBD2. The ends lost 4 bases at V and 1 base at J; junction bases unmatched: 3. Germline V CDR1 and CDR2: MRHNA, SNTAGT. CDR3 size: 15 residues. DNA of the CDR3: TGTGCCAGCAGTGGCTCGGGAGGGAACACCGGGGAGCTGTTTTTT. Protein product: CASSGSGGNTGELFF.

This clone has just one count. This chain uses TRBV6-1 with TRBJ1-4; D possibly corresponds to TRBD1 (5 bases). Trimming left V 3 bases short and J 8 bases short, with 10 bases between. The CDR3 has 13 residues. CDR1 MNHNS and CDR2 SASEGT come from the germline V gene. The CDR3 coding sequence is TGTGCCAGCAGTGAGCAGGGAGGCGAAAAACTGTTTTTT. Its protein is CASSEQGGEKLFF.

The rearrangement uses TRBV7-6 and TRBJ2-3; D possibly corresponds to TRBD2 (7 bases). Germline-derived CDR1 and CDR2 are SGHVS and FNYEAQ. Trimming cost V 1 base and J 0 bases, with 14 bases left between them. The CDR3 runs to 17 residues. CDR3 bases: TGTGCCAGCAGCTTAGATTTTCGGGGGGCAAGCACAGATACGCAGTATTTT. Translated, it gives CASSLDFRGASTDTQYF.

This clone was detected only a few times. The chain carries TRBV24-1 and TRBJ2-3, with TRBD2 as a possible D gene (6 bases). The CDR3 contains 15 residues. Trimming left V 5 bases short and J 2 bases short, with 13 bases between. Germline loops: CDR1 KGHDR, CDR2 SFDVKD. CDR3 nucleotide sequence: TGTGCCACCAGTGCCCTGGGGGGAACCACAGATACGCAGTATTTT. This translates into CATSALGGTTDTQYF.